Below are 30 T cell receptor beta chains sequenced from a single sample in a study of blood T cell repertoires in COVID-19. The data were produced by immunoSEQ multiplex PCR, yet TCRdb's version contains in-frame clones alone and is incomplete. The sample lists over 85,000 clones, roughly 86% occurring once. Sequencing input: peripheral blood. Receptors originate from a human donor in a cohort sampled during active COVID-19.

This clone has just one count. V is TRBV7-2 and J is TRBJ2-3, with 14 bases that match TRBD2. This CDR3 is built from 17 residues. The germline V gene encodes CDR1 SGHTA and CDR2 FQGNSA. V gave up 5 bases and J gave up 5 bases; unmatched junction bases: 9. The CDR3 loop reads CASSPGTSGRRLDTQYF. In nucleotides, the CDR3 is TGTGCCAGCAGCCCGGGGACTAGCGGGAGACGATTAGATACGCAGTATTTT.

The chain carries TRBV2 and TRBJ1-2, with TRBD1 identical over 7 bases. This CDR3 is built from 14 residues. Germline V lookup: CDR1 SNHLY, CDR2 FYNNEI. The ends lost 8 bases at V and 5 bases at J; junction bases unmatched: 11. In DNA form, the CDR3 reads TGTGCCAGCGTTCTCTCGAACAGGGGATATGGCTACACCTTC. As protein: CASVLSNRGYGYTF. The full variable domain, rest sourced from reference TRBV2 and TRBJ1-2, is EPEVTQTPSHQVTQMGQEVILRCVPISNHLYFYWYRQILGQKVEFLVSFYNNEISEKSEIFDDQFSVERPDGSNFTLKIRSTKLEDSAMYFCASVLSNRGYGYTFGSGTRLTVV.

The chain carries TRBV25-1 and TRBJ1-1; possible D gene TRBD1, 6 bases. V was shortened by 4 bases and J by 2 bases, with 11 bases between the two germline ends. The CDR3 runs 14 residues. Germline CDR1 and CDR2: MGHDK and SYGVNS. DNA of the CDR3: TGTGCCAGCAGTGTACAGGGTCGAAACACTGAAGCTTTCTTT. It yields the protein CASSVQGRNTEAFF.

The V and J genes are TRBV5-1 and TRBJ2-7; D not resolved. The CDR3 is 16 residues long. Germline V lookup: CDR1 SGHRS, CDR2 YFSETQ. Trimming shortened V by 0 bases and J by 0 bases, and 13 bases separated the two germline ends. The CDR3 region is CASSLDNAASSYEQYF. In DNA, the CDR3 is TGCGCCAGCAGCTTGGATAACGCAGCTAGCTCCTACGAGCAGTACTTC.

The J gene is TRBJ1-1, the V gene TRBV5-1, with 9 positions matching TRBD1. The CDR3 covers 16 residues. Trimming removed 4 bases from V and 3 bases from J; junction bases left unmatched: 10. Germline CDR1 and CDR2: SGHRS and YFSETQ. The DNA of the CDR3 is TGCGCCAGCAGCCGGGGACAGGGAAACTCCTACACTGAAGCTTTCTTT. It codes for CASSRGQGNSYTEAFF.

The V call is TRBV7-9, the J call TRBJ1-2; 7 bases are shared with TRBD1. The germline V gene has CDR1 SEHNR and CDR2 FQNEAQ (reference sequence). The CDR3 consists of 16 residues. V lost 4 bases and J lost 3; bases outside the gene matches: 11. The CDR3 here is CASSSTRTGWDYGYTF. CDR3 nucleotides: TGTGCCAGCAGCTCCACCAGGACAGGATGGGACTATGGCTACACCTTC.

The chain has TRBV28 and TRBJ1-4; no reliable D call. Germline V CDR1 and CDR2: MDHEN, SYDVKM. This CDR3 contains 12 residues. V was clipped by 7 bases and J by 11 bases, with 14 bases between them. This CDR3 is CASTLEGRKLFF. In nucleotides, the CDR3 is TGTGCCAGCACCTTAGAAGGGAGGAAACTGTTTTTT.

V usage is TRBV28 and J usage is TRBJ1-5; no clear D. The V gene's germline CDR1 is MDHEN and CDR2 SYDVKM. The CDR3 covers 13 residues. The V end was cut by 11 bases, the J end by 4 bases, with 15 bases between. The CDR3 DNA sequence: TGTGCCGGAAGCGCAGAGAATAATCAGCCCCAGCATTTT. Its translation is CAGSAENNQPQHF.

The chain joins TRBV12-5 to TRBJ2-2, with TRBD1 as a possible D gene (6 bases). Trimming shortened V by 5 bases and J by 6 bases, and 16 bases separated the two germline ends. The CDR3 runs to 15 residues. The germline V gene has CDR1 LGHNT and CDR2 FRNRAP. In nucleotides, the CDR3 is TGTGCTAGTGGTCAGGGGCCGGGCCCATCCGGGGAGCTGTTTTTT. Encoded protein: CASGQGPGPSGELFF.

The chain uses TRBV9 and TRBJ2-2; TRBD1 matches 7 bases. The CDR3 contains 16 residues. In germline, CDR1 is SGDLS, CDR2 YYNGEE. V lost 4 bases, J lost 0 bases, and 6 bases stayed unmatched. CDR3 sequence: CASSKGQHANTGELFF. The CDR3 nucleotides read TGTGCCAGCAGCAAGGGACAGCACGCGAACACCGGGGAGCTGTTTTTT.

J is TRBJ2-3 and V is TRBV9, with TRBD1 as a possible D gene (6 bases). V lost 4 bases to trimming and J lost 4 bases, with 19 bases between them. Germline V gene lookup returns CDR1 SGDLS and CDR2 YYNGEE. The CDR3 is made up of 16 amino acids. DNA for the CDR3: TGTGCCAGCAGCCCACAACCACAGGGCCCCGCAGATACGCAGTATTTT. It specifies CASSPQPQGPADTQYF.

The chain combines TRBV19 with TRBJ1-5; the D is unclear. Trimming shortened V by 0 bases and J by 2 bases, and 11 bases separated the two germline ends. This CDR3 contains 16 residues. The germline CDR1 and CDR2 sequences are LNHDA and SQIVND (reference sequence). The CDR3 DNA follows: TGTGCCAGTAGTATAGAACGCAGCCAGGGCAATCAGCCCCAGCATTTT. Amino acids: CASSIERSQGNQPQHF.

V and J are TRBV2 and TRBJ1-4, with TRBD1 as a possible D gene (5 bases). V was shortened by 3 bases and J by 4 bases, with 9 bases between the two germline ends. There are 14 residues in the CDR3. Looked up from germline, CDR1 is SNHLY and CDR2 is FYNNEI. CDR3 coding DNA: TGTGCCAGCAGTGAGGGGCAGATTAATGAAAAACTGTTTTTT. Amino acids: CASSEGQINEKLFF.

The CDR3, as DNA: TGTGCCAGCAGCCCACAGGGTTTGGCTAACTATGGCTACACCTTC. Protein sequence: CASSPQGLANYGYTF. This chain links TRBV3-1 (or the pseudogene TRBV3-2) with TRBJ1-2; D is possibly TRBD1 (6 bases). Between the trimmed V and J ends, which lost 4 bases and 0 bases, there was a span of 12 bases. The CDR3 covers 15 residues. Germline CDR1 LGHDT, CDR2 YNNKEL (reference sequence).

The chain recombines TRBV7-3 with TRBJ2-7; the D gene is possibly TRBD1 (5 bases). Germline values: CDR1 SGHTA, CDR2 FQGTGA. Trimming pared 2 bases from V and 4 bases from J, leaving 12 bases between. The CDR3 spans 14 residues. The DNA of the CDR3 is TGTGCCAGCAGCTTAGGGCCCAGGGATTACGAGCAGTACTTC. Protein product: CASSLGPRDYEQYF. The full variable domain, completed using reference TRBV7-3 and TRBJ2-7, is GAGVSQTPSNKVTEKGKYVELRCDPISGHTALYWYRQSLGQGPEFLIYFQGTGAADDSGLPNDRFFAVRPEGSVSTLKIQRTERGDSAVYLCASSLGPRDYEQYFGPGTRLTVT.

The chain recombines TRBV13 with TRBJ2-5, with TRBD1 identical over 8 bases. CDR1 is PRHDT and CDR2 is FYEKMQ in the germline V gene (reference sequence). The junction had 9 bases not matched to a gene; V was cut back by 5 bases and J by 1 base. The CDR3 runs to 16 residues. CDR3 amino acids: CASSLEGQEGQETQYF. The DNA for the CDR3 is TGTGCCAGCAGCCTAGAGGGACAGGAAGGCCAAGAGACCCAGTACTTC.

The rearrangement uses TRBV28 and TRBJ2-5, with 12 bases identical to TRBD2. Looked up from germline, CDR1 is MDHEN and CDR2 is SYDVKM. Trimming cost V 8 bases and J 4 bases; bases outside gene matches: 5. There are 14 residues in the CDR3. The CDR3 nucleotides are TGTGCCAGCGGACTAGCGGGACTGAGAGAGACCCAGTACTTC. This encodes CASGLAGLRETQYF.

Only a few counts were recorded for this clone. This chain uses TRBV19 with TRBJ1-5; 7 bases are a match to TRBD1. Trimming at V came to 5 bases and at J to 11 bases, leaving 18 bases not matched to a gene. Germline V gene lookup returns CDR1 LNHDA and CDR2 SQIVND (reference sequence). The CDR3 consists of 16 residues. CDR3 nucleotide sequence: TGTGCCAGTAGTCAATTCTCCGGGACAGTGCTCATGTCCCAGCATTTT. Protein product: CASSQFSGTVLMSQHF.

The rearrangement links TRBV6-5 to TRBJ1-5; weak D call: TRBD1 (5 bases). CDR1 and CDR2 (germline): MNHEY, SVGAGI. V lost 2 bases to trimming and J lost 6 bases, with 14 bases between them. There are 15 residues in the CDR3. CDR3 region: CASSYGGEVGQPQHF. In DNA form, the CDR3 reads TGTGCCAGCAGTTACGGAGGGGAGGTGGGTCAGCCCCAGCATTTT.

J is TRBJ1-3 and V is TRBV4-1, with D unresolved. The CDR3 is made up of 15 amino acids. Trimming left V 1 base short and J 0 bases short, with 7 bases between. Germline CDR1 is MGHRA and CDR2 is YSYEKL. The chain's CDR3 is CASSQGLDSGNTIYF. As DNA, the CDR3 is TGCGCCAGCAGCCAAGGACTGGACTCTGGAAACACCATATATTTT.

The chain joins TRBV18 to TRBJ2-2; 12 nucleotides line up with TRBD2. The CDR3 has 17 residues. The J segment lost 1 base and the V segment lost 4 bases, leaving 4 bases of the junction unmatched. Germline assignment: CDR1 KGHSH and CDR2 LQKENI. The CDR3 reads CASSLRLAGENTGELFF. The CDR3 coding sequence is TGTGCCAGCTCACTACGACTAGCGGGGGAGAACACCGGGGAGCTGTTTTTT.

The CDR3: CASSTPQERYGYTF. CDR3 nucleotides: TGTGCCAGTAGTACCCCCCAGGAACGGTATGGCTACACCTTC. The gene calls are TRBV19 and TRBJ1-2; no firm D call. The CDR3 totals 14 residues. Germline V gene data show CDR1 as LNHDA and CDR2 as SQIVND (reference sequence). V dropped 4 bases and J dropped 5 bases, with 14 bases sitting between them.

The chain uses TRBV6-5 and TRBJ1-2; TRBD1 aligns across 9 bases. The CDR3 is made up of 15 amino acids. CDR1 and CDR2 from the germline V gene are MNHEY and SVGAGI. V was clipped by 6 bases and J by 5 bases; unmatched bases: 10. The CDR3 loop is CASRKDRGSAYGYTF. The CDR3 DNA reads TGTGCCAGCAGGAAAGACAGGGGGAGTGCATATGGCTACACCTTC.

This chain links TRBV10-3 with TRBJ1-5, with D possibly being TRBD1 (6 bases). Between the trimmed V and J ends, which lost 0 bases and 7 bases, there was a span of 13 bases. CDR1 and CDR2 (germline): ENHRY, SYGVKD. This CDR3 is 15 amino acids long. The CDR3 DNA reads TGTGCCATCAGTGAGTCTGGGGGGGCCCGACAGCCCCAGCATTTT. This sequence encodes CAISESGGARQPQHF.

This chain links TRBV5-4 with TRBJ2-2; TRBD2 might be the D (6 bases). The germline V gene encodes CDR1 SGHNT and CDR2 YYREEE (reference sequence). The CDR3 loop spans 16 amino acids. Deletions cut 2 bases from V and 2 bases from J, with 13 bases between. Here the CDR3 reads CASSFPRGRNTGELFF. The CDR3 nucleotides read TGTGCCAGCAGCTTCCCCCGGGGGAGAAACACCGGGGAGCTGTTTTTT.

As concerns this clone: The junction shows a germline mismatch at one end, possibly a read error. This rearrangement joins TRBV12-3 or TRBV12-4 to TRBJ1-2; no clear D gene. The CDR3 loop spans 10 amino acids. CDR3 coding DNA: TGTGCCAGCAGTTTTAGCCGGGAGGCCTTC. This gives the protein CASSFSREAF.

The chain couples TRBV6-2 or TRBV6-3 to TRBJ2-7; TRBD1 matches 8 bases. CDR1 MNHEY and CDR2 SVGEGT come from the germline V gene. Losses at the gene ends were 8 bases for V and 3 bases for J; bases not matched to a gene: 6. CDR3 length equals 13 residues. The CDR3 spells CASRQTGGYEQYF. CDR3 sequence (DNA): TGTGCCAGCCGCCAAACAGGGGGCTACGAGCAGTACTTC.

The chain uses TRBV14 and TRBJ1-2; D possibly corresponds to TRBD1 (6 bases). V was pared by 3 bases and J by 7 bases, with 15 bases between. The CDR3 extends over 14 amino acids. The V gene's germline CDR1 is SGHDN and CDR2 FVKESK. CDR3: CASSHGTRIAGYTF. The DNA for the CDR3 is TGTGCCAGCAGCCACGGGACAAGGATCGCTGGCTACACCTTC.

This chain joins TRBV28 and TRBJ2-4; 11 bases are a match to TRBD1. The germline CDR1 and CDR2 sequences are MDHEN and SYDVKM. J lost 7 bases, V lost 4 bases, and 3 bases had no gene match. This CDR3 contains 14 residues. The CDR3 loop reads CASSSGQGGNIQYF. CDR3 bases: TGTGCCAGCAGTTCGGGACAGGGGGGGAACATTCAGTACTTC. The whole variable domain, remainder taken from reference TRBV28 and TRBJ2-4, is DVKVTQSSRYLVKRTGEKVFLECVQDMDHENMFWYRQDPGLGLRLIYFSYDVKMKEKGDIPEGYSVSREKKERFSLILESASTNQTSMYLCASSSGQGGNIQYFGAGTRLSVL.

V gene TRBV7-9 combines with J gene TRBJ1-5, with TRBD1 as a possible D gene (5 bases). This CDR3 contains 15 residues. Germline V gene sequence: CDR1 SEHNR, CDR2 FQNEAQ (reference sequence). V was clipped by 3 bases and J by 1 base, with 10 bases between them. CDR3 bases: TGTGCCAGCAGCTTGCAGGGTATAAGCAATCAGCCCCAGCATTTT. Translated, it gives CASSLQGISNQPQHF.